Sequencing of this T cell receptor (beta chain) was carried out in a study of identical twins. MiXCR was run by TCRdb on the 5' RACE reads, yielding one entry per CDR3 protein. This table holds about 470,000 distinct CDR3 sequences, roughly 24% found once. V dropped 7 bases and J dropped 6 bases, with 10 bases sitting between them. Germline V gene sequence: CDR1 KGHSY, CDR2 FQNENV. The CDR3 loop spans 12 amino acids. Another study also made use of these data, one on T cells expressing NK-cell markers. Per that study: Restriction of the sorted population to alpha-beta TCR T cells was achieved in several experiments with an anti-gamma-delta TCR antibody. The HCMV specificity of the expanded NKG2C+ T cell clones stayed unresolved.

The sequencing sample was made of CD4+ T cells sorted from blood. The chain recombines TRBV16 with TRBJ2-1; D call uncertain. The clonotype originates from a woman between 18 and 30 years old in good health. The CDR3 coding sequence is TGTGCCAGCAATGTGGGCCGCAATGAGCAGTTCTTC. Translating it yields CASNVGRNEQFF. The whole variable domain, remainder taken from reference TRBV16 and TRBJ2-1, is GEEVAQTPKHLVRGEGQKAKLYCAPIKGHSYVFWYQQVLKNEFKFLISFQNENVFDETGMPKERFSAKCLPNSPCSLEIQATKLEDSAVYFCASNVGRNEQFFGPGTRLTVL.